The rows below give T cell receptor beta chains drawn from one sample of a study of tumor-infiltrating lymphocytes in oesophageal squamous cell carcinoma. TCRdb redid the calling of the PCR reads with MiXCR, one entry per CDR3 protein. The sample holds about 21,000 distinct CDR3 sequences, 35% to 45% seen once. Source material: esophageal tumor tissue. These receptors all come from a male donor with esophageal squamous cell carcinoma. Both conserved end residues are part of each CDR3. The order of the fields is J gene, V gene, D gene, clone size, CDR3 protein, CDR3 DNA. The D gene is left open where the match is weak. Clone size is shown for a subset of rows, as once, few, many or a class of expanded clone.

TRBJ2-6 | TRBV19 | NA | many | CASSVPRGSGANVLTF | TGTGCCAGTAGTGTCCCCAGGGGCTCTGGGGCCAACGTCCTGACTTTC
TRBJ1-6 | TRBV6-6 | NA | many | CASSYGPQSSYNSPLHF | TGTGCCAGCAGTTACGGGCCGCAGAGCTCCTATAATTCACCCCTCCACTTT
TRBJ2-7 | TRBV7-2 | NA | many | CASSLYGAHSYEQYF | TGTGCCAGCAGCTTATATGGGGCCCACTCCTACGAGCAGTACTTC
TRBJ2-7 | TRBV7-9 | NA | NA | CASSPDRSTYEQYF | TGTGCCAGCAGCCCAGACAGGTCAACCTACGAGCAGTACTTC
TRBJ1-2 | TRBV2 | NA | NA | CASGARASDYGYTF | TGTGCCAGCGGGGCTCGGGCCTCGGACTATGGCTACACCTTC
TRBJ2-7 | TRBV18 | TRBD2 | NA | CASSATGTTSGSSYEQYF | TGTGCCAGCTCAGCCACCGGAACTACTAGCGGGAGTTCCTACGAGCAGTACTTC
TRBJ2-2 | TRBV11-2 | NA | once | CASSSRDLNTGELFF | TGTGCCAGCAGCTCCCGGGACTTGAACACCGGGGAGCTGTTTTTT
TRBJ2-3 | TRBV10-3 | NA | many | CAISEPLLPFSGTDTQYF | TGTGCCATCAGTGAGCCCCTTTTACCTTTTTCTGGGACAGATACGCAGTATTTT
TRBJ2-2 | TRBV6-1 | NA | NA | CASKRRRNTGELFF | TGTGCCAGCAAAAGACGCCGGAACACCGGGGAGCTGTTTTTT
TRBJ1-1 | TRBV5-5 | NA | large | CASSLDLNTEAFF | TGTGCCAGCAGCTTGGACTTGAACACTGAAGCTTTCTTT
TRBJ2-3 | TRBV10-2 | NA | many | CASSVQGGDTQYF | TGCGCCAGCAGTGTACAGGGCGGAGATACGCAGTATTTT
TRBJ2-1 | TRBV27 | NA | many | CASSPPAGGRPYNEQFF | TGTGCCAGCAGTCCCCCCGCTGGAGGGAGACCCTACAATGAGCAGTTCTTC
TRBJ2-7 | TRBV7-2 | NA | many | CASSLASSYEQYF | TGTGCCAGCAGCCTGGCAAGCTCCTACGAGCAGTACTTC
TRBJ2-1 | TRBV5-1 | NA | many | CASSLEEGDFYNEQFF | TGCGCCAGCAGCTTGGAGGAAGGGGATTTCTACAATGAGCAGTTCTTC
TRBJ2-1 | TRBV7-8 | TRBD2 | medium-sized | CASSLPSGHNEQFF | TGTGCCAGCAGCCTCCCTAGCGGCCACAATGAGCAGTTCTTC
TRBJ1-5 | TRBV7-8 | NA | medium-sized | CASSLAHREGGQPQHF | TGTGCCAGCAGCTTAGCGCACAGGGAAGGGGGGCAGCCCCAGCATTTT
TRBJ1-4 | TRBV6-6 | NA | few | CASSYSTLRASNEKLFF | TGTGCCAGCAGTTACTCGACTCTACGAGCCTCTAATGAAAAACTGTTTTTT
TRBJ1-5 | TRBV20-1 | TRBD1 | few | CSAQDPGTGVFQPQHF | TGCAGTGCTCAAGATCCCGGGACAGGGGTGTTTCAGCCCCAGCATTTT
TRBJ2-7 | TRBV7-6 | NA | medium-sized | CASSLAAESYNEQYF | TGTGCCAGCAGCTTAGCGGCGGAATCCTACAATGAGCAGTACTTC
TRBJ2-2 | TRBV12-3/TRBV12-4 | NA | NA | CASSSSPTGELFF | TGTGCCAGCAGTTCCTCGCCTACCGGGGAGCTGTTTTTT
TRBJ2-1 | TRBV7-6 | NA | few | CASSLGAGNRDEQFF | TGTGCCAGCAGCTTAGGGGCCGGAAATAGGGATGAGCAGTTCTTC
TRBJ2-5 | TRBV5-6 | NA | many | CASSLVGGQETQYF | TGTGCCAGCAGCTTGGTCGGGGGCCAAGAGACCCAGTACTTC
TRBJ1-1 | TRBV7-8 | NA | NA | CASSLVGIMNTEAFF | TGTGCCAGCAGCTTAGTTGGGATAATGAACACTGAAGCTTTCTTT
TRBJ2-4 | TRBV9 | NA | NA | CASSGRDKERITIEQYF | TGTGCCAGCAGCGGCCGGGACAAAGAAAGGATTACAATAGAGCAGTACTTC
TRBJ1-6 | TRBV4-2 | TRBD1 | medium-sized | CASSRGQGDSPLHF | TGTGCCAGCAGCCGAGGACAGGGTGATTCACCCCTCCACTTT
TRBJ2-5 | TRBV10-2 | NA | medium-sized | CASSGTTKETQYF | TGCGCCAGCAGTGGGACCACTAAAGAGACCCAGTACTTC
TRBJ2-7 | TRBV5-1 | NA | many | CASSLDSPSFLIDEQYF | TGCGCCAGCAGCTTGGACAGTCCTTCTTTCCTCATAGACGAGCAGTACTTC
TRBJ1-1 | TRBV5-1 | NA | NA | CASSLGIGRGITEAFF | TGCGCCAGCAGCTTGGGTATCGGCAGGGGTATCACTGAAGCTTTCTTT
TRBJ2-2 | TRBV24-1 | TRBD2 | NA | CATSDLGSGGNTGELFF | TGTGCCACCAGTGATTTGGGTAGCGGGGGTAACACCGGGGAGCTGTTTTTT
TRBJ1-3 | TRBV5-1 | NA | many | CASSLEGSGGNTIYF | TGCGCCAGCAGCTTGGAGGGGTCCGGTGGAAACACCATATATTTT
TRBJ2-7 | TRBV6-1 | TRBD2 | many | CASTLRLAGVLYF | TGTGCCAGCACCTTAAGACTAGCGGGAGTTCTGTACTTC
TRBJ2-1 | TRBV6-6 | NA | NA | CASSVRGETQFF | TGTGCCAGCAGTGTGAGGGGGGAGACCCAGTTCTTC
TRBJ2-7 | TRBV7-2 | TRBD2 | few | CASSLALSSGSIGYEQYF | TGTGCCAGCAGCTTAGCGCTGTCTAGCGGGAGTATAGGCTACGAGCAGTACTTC
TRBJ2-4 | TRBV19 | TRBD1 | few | CASSRTAQQGGLAKNIQYF | TGTGCCAGTAGTAGAACGGCCCAACAGGGGGGCCTAGCCAAAAACATTCAGTACTTC
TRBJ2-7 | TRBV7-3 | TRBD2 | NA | CASSFRLAGYNEQYF | TGTGCCAGCAGCTTCCGACTAGCGGGGTACAATGAGCAGTACTTC
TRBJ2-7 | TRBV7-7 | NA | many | CASSSYEQYF | TGTGCTAGCAGCTCCTACGAGCAGTACTTC
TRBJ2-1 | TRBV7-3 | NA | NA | CASSVGAGYNEQFF | TGTGCCAGCAGCGTAGGTGCTGGCTACAATGAGCAGTTCTTC
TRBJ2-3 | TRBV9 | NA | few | CASRGGLASTDTQYF | TGTGCCAGCAGGGGGGGGCTAGCTAGCACAGATACGCAGTATTTT